This T cell receptor beta chain was sequenced for a study of cytomegalovirus exposure and HLA in healthy donors. It was with 60 Vbeta and 13 Jbeta primers that the PCR ran. Authors' analysis steps: In a later analysis, the count reached 82 million or so unique TCR beta chains, with about 10 million shared. The table came from immunoSEQ multiplex PCR; TCRdb's copy has only in-frame clones and leaves some out. The V and J calls and clone size were taken over from that table, and D and trimming were inferred from the DNA. There are some 130,000 clones in the sample; approximately 80% occur only once, and around 3.1% lies in the top ten. Germline V lookup: CDR1 SEHNR, CDR2 FQNEAQ (reference sequence). Trimming stripped 5 bases from V and 6 bases from J, with 16 bases between. CDR3 length: 14 amino acids.

This TCR derives from a man aged 40-49 years in good health and CMV-seronegative. The rearrangement uses TRBV7-9 and TRBJ1-2; a weak D match, TRBD1 (6 bases). Sequences were obtained from PBMCs. The CDR3 is CASSTTQGRHGYTF. CDR3 nucleotide sequence: TGTGCCAGCAGCACTACACAGGGAAGGCATGGCTACACCTTC. Using reference TRBV7-9 and TRBJ1-2 for the parts outside the CDR3, the full variable domain is DTGVSQNPRHKITKRGQNVTFRCDPISEHNRLYWYRQTLGQGPEFLTYFQNEAQLEKSRLLSDRFSAERPKGSFSTLEIQRTEQGDSAMYLCASSTTQGRHGYTFGSGTRLTVV.